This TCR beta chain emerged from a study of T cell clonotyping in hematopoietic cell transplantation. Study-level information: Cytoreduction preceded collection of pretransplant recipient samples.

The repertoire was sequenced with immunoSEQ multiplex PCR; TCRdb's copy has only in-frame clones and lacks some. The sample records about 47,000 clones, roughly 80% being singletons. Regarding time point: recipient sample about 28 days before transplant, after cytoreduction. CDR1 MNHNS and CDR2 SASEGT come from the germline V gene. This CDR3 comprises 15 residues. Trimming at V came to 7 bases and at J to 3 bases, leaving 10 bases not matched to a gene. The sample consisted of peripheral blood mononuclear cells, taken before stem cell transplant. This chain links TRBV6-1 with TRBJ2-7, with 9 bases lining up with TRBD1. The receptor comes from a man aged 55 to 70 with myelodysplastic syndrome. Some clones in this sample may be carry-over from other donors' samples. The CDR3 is CASIKGQGSFYEQYF. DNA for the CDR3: TGTGCCAGCATTAAAGGACAGGGGAGCTTCTACGAGCAGTACTTC.